This paragraph reports one T cell receptor beta chain. The sample is drawn from a study of blood T cell repertoires in COVID-19. At the level of the study: PBMCs, B-cell-depleted T cells, or T cells provided the cDNA or gDNA that made up the material.

Some clones are missing from TCRdb's copy, which holds only in-frame ones; the method was immunoSEQ multiplex PCR. Seen here are over 90,000 clones, 84% observed once, and the top ten hold less than 5%. This CDR3 has 16 residues. V lost 4 bases to trimming and J lost 0 bases; unmatched junction nucleotides: 6. In germline, CDR1 is SGHNT, CDR2 YYREEE (reference sequence). The genes are TRBV5-4 and TRBJ2-2; TRBD1 aligns across 7 bases. The sequencing sample was made of peripheral blood. This clonotype was sampled from a human donor in a cohort sampled during active COVID-19. As DNA, the CDR3 is TGTGCCAGCAGCGTGGACAGGCGTTCGAACACCGGGGAGCTGTTTTTT. Its translation: CASSVDRRSNTGELFF.